This is a list of T cell receptor beta chains from one sample in a study of patients and donors after allogeneic stem cell transplantation. TCRdb re-analysed the RT-PCR reads in MiXCR, keeping a single row per CDR3 protein. The sample holds more than 850,000 distinct CDR3 sequences, over 15% seen once. Sequenced sample: blood, either unsorted or a sorted T cell fraction (not recorded which). The receptors were gathered from a human donor who was either an allogeneic HSCT recipient or a stem cell or donor lymphocyte infusion donor (not recorded which). It is not recorded whose cells these are; they may come from a transplant donor. Both conserved end residues are part of each CDR3. D genes are given only for firm matches. Clone size is shown for a subset of rows, as once, few, many or a class of expanded clone.

CASSPPFGQNTGELFF TGTGCCAGCTCACCACCCTTTGGACAGAACACCGGGGAGCTGTTTTTT NA NA TRBJ2-2 TRBV18
CASSLVTGFNGYTF TGTGCCAGCAGCCTAGTTACAGGGTTCAATGGCTACACCTTC NA NA TRBJ1-2 TRBV6-1
CSLDSGLNYGYTF TGCAGCCTCGATTCTGGACTAAACTATGGCTACACCTTC NA NA TRBJ1-2 TRBV29-1
CASSFRTSWGTDTQYF TGTGCCAGCAGTTTCCGGACATCCTGGGGCACAGATACGCAGTATTTT few NA TRBJ2-3 TRBV12-3/TRBV12-4
CAWTGSQNIQYF TGTGCCTGGACAGGGTCCCAAAACATTCAGTACTTC NA NA TRBJ2-4 TRBV30
CASSSLFSQVPYNEQFF TGTGCCAGCAGCTCCCTATTCAGCCAGGTGCCCTACAATGAGCAGTTCTTC few NA TRBJ2-1 TRBV7-2
CASSSASPTGIAEAFF TGCGCCAGCAGCTCCGCGAGCCCTACAGGGATCGCTGAAGCTTTCTTT few NA TRBJ1-1 TRBV5-1
CATSVGVGRWTDTQYF TGTGCCACCAGTGTTGGGGTGGGCCGGTGGACAGATACGCAGTATTTT NA NA TRBJ2-3 TRBV24-1
CASSYRPRIGEKLFF TGTGCCAGCAGTTACCGCCCACGGATAGGGGAAAAACTGTTTTTT NA NA TRBJ1-4 TRBV6-5
CSATPRGLGYGYTF TGCAGTGCTACGCCCCGGGGGCTAGGCTATGGCTACACCTTC few NA TRBJ1-2 TRBV20-1
CASSPNQARGYTF TGCGCCAGTAGCCCTAACCAGGCACGAGGCTACACCTTC NA NA TRBJ1-2 TRBV4-1
CASSVGGQGFSPLHF TGTGCCAGCAGCGTAGGAGGGCAGGGGTTTTCACCCCTCCACTTT NA NA TRBJ1-6 TRBV9
CAWSVGNSPFF TGTGCCTGGAGTGTAGGGAACAGTCCTTTCTTT once NA TRBJ1-1 TRBV30